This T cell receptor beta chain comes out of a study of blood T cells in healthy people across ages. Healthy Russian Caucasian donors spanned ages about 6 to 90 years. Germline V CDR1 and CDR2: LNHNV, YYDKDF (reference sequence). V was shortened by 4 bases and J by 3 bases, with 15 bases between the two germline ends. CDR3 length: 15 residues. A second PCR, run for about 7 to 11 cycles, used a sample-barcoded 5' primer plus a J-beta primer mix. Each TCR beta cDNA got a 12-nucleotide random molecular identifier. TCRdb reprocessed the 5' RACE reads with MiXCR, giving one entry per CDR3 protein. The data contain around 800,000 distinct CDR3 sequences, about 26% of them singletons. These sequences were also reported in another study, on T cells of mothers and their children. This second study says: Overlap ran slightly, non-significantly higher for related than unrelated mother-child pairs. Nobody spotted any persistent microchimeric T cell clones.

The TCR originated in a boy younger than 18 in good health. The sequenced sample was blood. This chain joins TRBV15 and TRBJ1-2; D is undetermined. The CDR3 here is CATSIPEETYYGYTF. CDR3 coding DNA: TGTGCCACCAGCATTCCGGAGGAAACCTACTATGGCTACACCTTC.